The 21 T cell receptor beta chains given below trace back to one sample, sequenced in a study of control samples from healthy donors and cancer patients. Here immunoSEQ multiplex PCR was the method, and the copy in TCRdb shows in-frame clones only, minus some. The sample holds 130,000 or so clones, around 90% seen once. Sequenced input: blood. The source is a man aged 35 to 55 in good health.

V gene TRBV28 combines with J gene TRBJ2-3; TRBD1 agrees at 9 bases. CDR1 MDHEN and CDR2 SYDVKM come from the germline V gene. Trimming cost V 5 bases and J 1 base; bases outside gene matches: 1. The CDR3 extends over 14 amino acids. The CDR3 protein is CASSTGGGTDTQYF. CDR3 sequence (DNA): TGTGCCAGCAGTACAGGGGGCGGCACAGATACGCAGTATTTT.

The CDR3 is CASSFSPRDYGYTF. The DNA for the CDR3 is TGTGCCAGCAGCTTTTCTCCCCGGGACTATGGCTACACCTTC. The chain recombines TRBV6-2 or TRBV6-3 with TRBJ1-2; D unresolved. The CDR3 runs to 14 residues. From germline, CDR1 is MNHEY and CDR2 SVGEGT. V was cut by 6 bases and J by 3 bases, with 14 bases left in between.

The CDR3 region has the DNA TGCGCCAGCAGCCCCCGGACATCCCAGCAAGAGTACGAGCAGTACTTC. Its protein product is CASSPRTSQQEYEQYF. The chain is built from TRBV5-1 and TRBJ2-7; D is possibly TRBD1 (5 bases). Germline V gene sequence: CDR1 SGHRS, CDR2 YFSETQ. Deletions cut 4 bases from V and 4 bases from J, with 21 bases between. This CDR3 region has 16 residues.

The chain employs TRBV7-8 and TRBJ2-5; 8 bases match TRBD2. The trim removed 0 bases at V and 4 bases at J, leaving 4 bases unmatched. Germline CDR1 SGHVS, CDR2 FQNEAQ. This CDR3 spans 15 amino acids. In DNA form, the CDR3 reads TGTGCCAGCAGCTTAGCTCTAGCGGGTGTAGAGACCCAGTACTTC. It specifies CASSLALAGVETQYF.

The J gene is TRBJ2-2, the V gene TRBV15, with unresolved D. Germline assignment: CDR1 LNHNV and CDR2 YYDKDF (reference sequence). The CDR3 has 16 residues. The ends were cut back, 1 base at V and 4 bases at J, with 13 bases in the middle. CDR3 bases: TGTGCCACCAGCAGAGTGCTTGCCGGCGGCACCGGGGAGCTGTTTTTT. Its translation: CATSRVLAGGTGELFF. The full variable domain, completed using reference TRBV15 and TRBJ2-2, is DAMVIQNPRYQVTQFGKPVTLSCSQTLNHNVMYWYQQKSSQAPKLLFHYYDKDFNNEADTPDNFQSRRPNTSFCFLDIRSPGLGDTAMYLCATSRVLAGGTGELFFGEGSRLTVL.

J is TRBJ2-3 and V is TRBV29-1; 9 bases are shared with TRBD1. The ends lost 3 bases at V and 1 base at J; junction bases unmatched: 2. This CDR3 comprises 14 residues. From germline, CDR1 is SQVTM and CDR2 ANQGSEA. The CDR3 loop reads CSVERDRGTDTQYF. CDR3 nucleotide sequence: TGCAGCGTTGAGCGGGACAGGGGCACAGATACGCAGTATTTT.

V usage is TRBV27 and J usage is TRBJ2-7, with D tentatively TRBD1 (7 bases). The V gene's germline CDR1 is MNHEY and CDR2 SMNVEV (reference sequence). CDR3 size: 11 residues. Trimming left V 7 bases short and J 7 bases short, with 11 bases between. The CDR3 sequence is CASTRGDEQYF. CDR3 bases: TGTGCCAGCACCAGGGGGGATGAGCAGTACTTC.

This clone is a singleton in its sample. This chain uses TRBV23-1 with TRBJ2-7; the D is unclear. TRBV23-1 is assigned to the ORF class and has an uncertain function. V lost 10 bases, J lost 0 bases, and 13 bases lay in between. The CDR3 consists of 13 residues. This CDR3 reads CATAFSVSYEQYF. Here the CDR3 DNA reads TGCGCCACCGCTTTTTCGGTCTCCTACGAGCAGTACTTC.

J is TRBJ1-5 and V is TRBV20-1; TRBD1 might be the D (6 bases). Trimming removed 3 bases from V and 4 bases from J, with 13 bases in between. The CDR3 is made up of 14 amino acids. Germline lookup yields CDR1 DFQATT and CDR2 SNEGSKA (reference sequence). DNA for the CDR3: TGCAGTGCTAGTCCTCCCAGGGGAAATCAGCCCCAGCATTTT. This encodes CSASPPRGNQPQHF.

The chain joins TRBV7-8 to TRBJ2-4; 7 bases align to TRBD2. The CDR3 loop spans 13 amino acids. Germline-derived CDR1 and CDR2 are SGHVS and FQNEAQ. After removal of 3 bases from V and 6 bases from J, the junction contained 2 bases not matched to a gene. The CDR3 nucleotides read TGTGCCAGCAGCTTGAGCGGGACAAACATTCAGTACTTC. It translates to CASSLSGTNIQYF.

Only a few counts were recorded for this clone. The rearrangement uses TRBV5-1 and TRBJ2-7, with D possibly TRBD2 on 5 matching bases. Germline loops: CDR1 SGHRS, CDR2 YFSETQ. V lost 0 bases and J 2 bases, leaving 6 bases between the germline ends. The CDR3 length is 13 residues. CDR3 residues: CASSLDGAYEQYF. In DNA, the CDR3 is TGCGCCAGCAGCTTGGACGGGGCCTACGAGCAGTACTTC.

There are a few counts of this clone. In DNA, the CDR3 is TGTGCCAGCTTGGGGACAGGGGGCCAGCCCCAGCATTTT. The encoded protein is CASLGTGGQPQHF. This chain links TRBV6-5 with TRBJ1-5, with 12 bases lining up with TRBD1. In germline, CDR1 is MNHEY, CDR2 SVGAGI. The V segment lost 8 bases and the J segment 7 bases; nucleotides outside the gene matches: 3. The CDR3 consists of 13 residues.

The chain combines TRBV5-1 with TRBJ2-7, with 8 bases aligning to TRBD1. This CDR3 is built from 14 residues. J gave up 6 bases and V 8 bases, and 13 bases lay outside the gene matches. The germline gives CDR1 SGHRS, CDR2 YFSETQ. Here the CDR3 reads CASTPEAGGREQYF. In DNA, the CDR3 is TGCGCCAGTACCCCCGAGGCAGGGGGCCGCGAGCAGTACTTC.

V and J are TRBV12-3 or TRBV12-4 and TRBJ1-3, with unresolved D. The CDR3 extends over 13 amino acids. Trimming took off 2 bases at V and 8 bases at J, with 10 bases between the two ends. The CDR3 loop reads CASSLFGLDTIYF. CDR3 sequence (DNA): TGTGCCAGCAGTTTATTCGGGTTGGACACCATATATTTT.

The rearrangement uses TRBV15 and TRBJ1-2; D perhaps matches TRBD1 (5 bases). Germline lookup yields CDR1 LNHNV and CDR2 YYDKDF (reference sequence). There are 14 residues in the CDR3. V was clipped by 3 bases and J by 8 bases, with 16 bases between them. The CDR3 loop reads CATSRVNKGEGYTF. DNA for the CDR3: TGTGCCACCAGCAGGGTGAACAAAGGGGAAGGCTACACCTTC. The whole variable domain, filled in from reference TRBV15 and TRBJ1-2, reads DAMVIQNPRYQVTQFGKPVTLSCSQTLNHNVMYWYQQKSSQAPKLLFHYYDKDFNNEADTPDNFQSRRPNTSFCFLDIRSPGLGDTAMYLCATSRVNKGEGYTFGSGTRLTVV.

This clone was found a few times. This CDR3 reads CASSTRTVVRAFF. CDR3 coding DNA: TGTGCCAGCAGTACCAGGACGGTCGTCAGAGCTTTCTTT. The genes are TRBV12-3 or TRBV12-4 and TRBJ1-1; D remains unclear. The CDR3 spans 13 residues. V was trimmed by 5 bases and J by 10 bases, leaving 17 bases between them.

This clone occurred once. The chain uses TRBV12-3 or TRBV12-4 and TRBJ1-5; TRBD1 is a possible D gene (6 bases). This CDR3 region has 12 residues. Between the trimmed V and J ends, which lost 6 bases and 7 bases, there was a span of 10 bases. The CDR3 sequence: CASSMDRQPQHF. CDR3 in DNA: TGTGCCAGCAGCATGGACAGACAGCCCCAGCATTTT.

This clone occurred a few times. V usage is TRBV4-1 and J usage is TRBJ2-1; D gene ambiguous. This CDR3 region has 13 residues. Germline lookup yields CDR1 MGHRA and CDR2 YSYEKL. Trimming took 0 bases from V and 6 from J, leaving 6 bases between them. The CDR3: CASSQDRPNEQFF. The CDR3 DNA reads as TGCGCCAGCAGCCAAGACAGACCCAATGAGCAGTTCTTC.

The chain joins TRBV10-1 to TRBJ2-2; D is perhaps TRBD2 (5 bases). CDR1 WNHNN and CDR2 SYGVQD come from the germline V gene (reference sequence). This CDR3 region has 14 residues. V was cut by 6 bases and J by 0 bases, with 8 bases left in between. CDR3 DNA sequence: TGCGCCAGCAGGGAGGAACCGAACACCGGGGAGCTGTTTTTT. Its protein product is CASREEPNTGELFF.

The rearrangement links TRBV5-6 to TRBJ2-7, with 7 bases aligning to TRBD1. J lost 2 bases, V lost 3 bases, and 11 bases had no gene match. The CDR3 consists of 16 residues. In germline, CDR1 is SGHDT, CDR2 YYEEEE. The CDR3 DNA follows: TGTGCCAGCAGCTCGAACGACCTAGACAGGGCCTACGAGCAGTACTTC. This gives the protein CASSSNDLDRAYEQYF.

The CDR3 protein is CASTFSRGYEQYF. Here the CDR3 DNA reads TGTGCCAGCACCTTCTCCCGGGGCTACGAGCAGTACTTC. V gene TRBV27 combines with J gene TRBJ2-7, with D possibly matching TRBD2 (5 bases). The CDR3 is 13 amino acids. Germline CDR1 reads MNHEY; CDR2 reads SMNVEV (reference sequence). Trimming stripped 7 bases from V and 3 bases from J, with 13 bases between.